This T cell receptor beta chain was identified in a study of OX40 agonist ivuxolimab in advanced cancers. Overall study context: Every 2 weeks, ivuxolimab was infused into the patients intravenously at between 0.01 and 10 mg/kg. Study-wide results and limits: Compared with CD4+, CD8+ T cells on average had more expanded clones.

Points on this clone: The target antigen is unknown.

Assay used: immunoSEQ multiplex PCR; TCRdb lists only in-frame clones, some missing. The sample consists of around 64,000 clones, 80% to 90% of them appearing once. Germline CDR1 reads SGHAT; CDR2 reads FQNNGV. V shed 5 bases, J shed 5 bases, and the junction held 6 bases outside the gene matches. This CDR3 spans 14 amino acids. The chain recombines TRBV11-2 with TRBJ2-1; 7 bases are shared with TRBD1. The sample consisted of CD4+ or CD8+ T cells sorted from blood, taken in a trial of the OX40 agonist ivuxolimab. This receptor was obtained from an adult with an advanced solid tumor such as melanoma, head and neck, liver or kidney cancer. For the CDR3, the DNA is TGTGCCAGCAGCCTCGACAGGGTCAACAATGAGCAGTTCTTC. This translates into CASSLDRVNNEQFF.